The present TCR beta chain was sequenced within a study of vaccination and CD4 T cells after COVID-19. Study results and limitations: Only relatively few convalescent patients were studied, and early post-infection timepoints were not analyzed.

The treatment was: approximately 11-day PBMC culture with coronavirus spike peptide pools or control peptides (ViraFEST assay). Cultures used more than 1.5 million PBMCs per well, about 10 IU/ml IL-2 and roughly 9 ug/ml peptides. Fresh medium (containing IL-2) replaced half the medium on days 3 and 7. Details on this clonotype: Its antigen is unknown.

Sequenced with the Oncomine TCR Beta short-read assay was DNA taken from cultured CD4+ T cells. The template was genomic DNA from cultured CD4+ T cells. TCRdb reprocessed the PCR reads with MiXCR, giving one entry per CDR3 protein. This table holds 20,000 to 30,000 distinct CDR3 sequences, roughly 65% found once. The length of the CDR3 is 17 residues. CDR1 SGHRS and CDR2 YFSETQ come from the germline V gene. V lost 0 bases, J lost 4 bases, and 11 bases stayed unmatched. The chain couples TRBV5-1 to TRBJ1-1, with TRBD1 matching over 8 bases. The sample in question was CD4+ T cells from blood, cultured in vitro, obtained after SARS-CoV-2 vaccination. This receptor was obtained from a human donor who received a COVID-19 vaccine. Here the CDR3 reads CASSLGPIGQGFTEAFF. CDR3 DNA: TGCGCCAGCAGCTTGGGCCCTATAGGACAGGGTTTCACTGAAGCTTTCTTT.